A single TCR beta chain is shown here with its context. Its antigen remains unidentified. Trimming left V 4 bases short and J 8 bases short, with 14 bases between. CDR3 length: 13 amino acids. The data belong to a study of CD8 T cells in Susac syndrome. Findings and limits, study-wide: It was acknowledged by the study that relatively few individuals were included in its TCR sequencing and HLA analysis.

It was healthy donors who served as the controls, matched for age and sex. TEMRA cells were FACS-enriched, and CD8+ and CD4+ T cells were isolated negatively. RNA amounts of roughly 0.5 to 1 ug underwent reverse transcription with random hexamers. Amplification of TCR beta CDR3 by immunoSEQ multiplex PCR spanned 54 Vbeta and 13 Jbeta. Each CDR3 protein is one row after TCRdb ran MiXCR on the immunoSEQ multiplex PCR reads. The sample has 130,000 or so distinct CDR3 sequences, around 94% seen once; the top ten hold roughly 0.098%. Sequencing was carried out using CD4+ T cells from PBMCs. The gene calls are TRBV12-3 or TRBV12-4 and TRBJ1-2; a weak D match, TRBD1 (6 bases). This receptor was identified in a human donor in good health. For the CDR3, the DNA is TGTGCCAGCAGTTACAGGGTTTTGGAGGGCTACACCTTC. It encodes CASSYRVLEGYTF.